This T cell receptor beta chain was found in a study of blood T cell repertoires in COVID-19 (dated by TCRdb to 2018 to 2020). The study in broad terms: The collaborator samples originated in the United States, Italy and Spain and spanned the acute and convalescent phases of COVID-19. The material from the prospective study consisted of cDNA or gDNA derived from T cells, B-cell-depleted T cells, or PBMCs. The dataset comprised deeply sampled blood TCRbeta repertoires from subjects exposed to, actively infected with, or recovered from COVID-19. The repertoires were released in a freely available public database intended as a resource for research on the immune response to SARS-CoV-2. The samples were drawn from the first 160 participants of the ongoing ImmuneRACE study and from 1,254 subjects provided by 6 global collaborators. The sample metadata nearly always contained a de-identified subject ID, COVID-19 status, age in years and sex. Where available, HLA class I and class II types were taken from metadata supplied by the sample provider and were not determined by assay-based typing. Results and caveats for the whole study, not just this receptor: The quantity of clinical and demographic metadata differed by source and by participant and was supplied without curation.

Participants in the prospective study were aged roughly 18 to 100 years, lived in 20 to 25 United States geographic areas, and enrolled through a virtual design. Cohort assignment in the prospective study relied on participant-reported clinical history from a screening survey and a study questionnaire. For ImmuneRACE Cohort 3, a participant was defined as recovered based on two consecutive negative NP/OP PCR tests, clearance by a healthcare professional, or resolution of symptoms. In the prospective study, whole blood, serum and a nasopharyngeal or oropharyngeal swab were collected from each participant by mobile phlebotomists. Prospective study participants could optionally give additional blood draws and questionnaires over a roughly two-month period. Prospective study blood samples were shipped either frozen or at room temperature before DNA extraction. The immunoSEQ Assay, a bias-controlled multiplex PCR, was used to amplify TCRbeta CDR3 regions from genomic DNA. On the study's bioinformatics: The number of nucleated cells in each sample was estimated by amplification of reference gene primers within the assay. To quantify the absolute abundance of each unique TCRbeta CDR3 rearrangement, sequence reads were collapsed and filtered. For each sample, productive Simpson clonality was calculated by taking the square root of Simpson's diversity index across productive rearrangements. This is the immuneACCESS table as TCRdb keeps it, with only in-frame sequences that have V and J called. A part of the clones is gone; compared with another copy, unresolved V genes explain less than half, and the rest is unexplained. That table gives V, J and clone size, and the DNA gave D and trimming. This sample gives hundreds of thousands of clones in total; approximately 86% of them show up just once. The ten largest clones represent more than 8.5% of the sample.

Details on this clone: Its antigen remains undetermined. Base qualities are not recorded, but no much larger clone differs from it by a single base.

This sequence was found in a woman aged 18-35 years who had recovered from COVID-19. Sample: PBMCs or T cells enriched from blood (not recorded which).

The DNA sequence is given as TGTGCCAGCAGCCAACTTGCGGCCGCGGGAACTGAAGCTTTCTTT. Its product reads: CASSQLAAAGTEAFF. The chain employs TRBV3-1 (or the pseudogene TRBV3-2) and TRBJ1-1, with the identity of the D gene unclear. The CDR3 goes from the cysteine to the phenylalanine over 15 residues. Solely the CDR3 DNA is kept, with 45 bases framed from the first base. As encoded in the germline V gene (reference sequence), CDR1 is LGHDT while CDR2 is YNNKEL. V and J lose 2 bases and 5 bases, and a span of 15 bases separates them.